This T cell receptor beta chain was found in a study of blood T cell repertoires in COVID-19. This clone has only one observation. This CDR3 is 13 amino acids long. V was shortened by 4 bases and J by 2 bases, with 11 bases between the two germline ends. Germline V gene lookup returns CDR1 SQVTM and CDR2 ANQGSEA. Clones were read by immunoSEQ multiplex PCR, and TCRdb kept only the in-frame ones, dropping some. Here the sample spans over 85,000 clones, more than 65% being singletons. This chain connects TRBV29-1 to TRBJ1-2; D is unclear. Sample: peripheral blood. The TCR sequence derives from an elderly woman with acute or convalescent COVID-19. The CDR3 loop is CSVVYGRNYGYTF. Here the CDR3 DNA reads TGCAGCGTTGTATACGGGAGAAACTATGGCTACACCTTC. Supplemented by reference TRBV29-1 and TRBJ1-2, the full variable domain reads SAVISQKPSRDICQRGTSLTIQCQVDSQVTMMFWYRQQPGQSLTLIATANQGSEATYESGFVIDKFPISRPNLTFSTLTVSNMSPEDSSIYLCSVVYGRNYGYTFGSGTRLTVV.